The rows below give T cell receptor beta chains drawn from one sample of a study of T cell repertoires in cytomegalovirus infection. Their antigens are not known. TCRdb reprocessed the reads with MiXCR, giving one entry per CDR3 protein. The data show about a million distinct CDR3 sequences, approximately 30% seen once. Sequenced material: cultured CD8+ T cells from PBMCs, taken from culture after CMV antigen stimulation. All receptors come from a human donor in good health (CMV status not recorded). Some clones in this sample may be carry-over from other donors' samples. The CDR3 runs from the conserved cysteine through the conserved F or W. A D gene is named only where the DNA matches it firmly. The size field is filled for only some rows; it gives once, few, many or a size class.

J gene: TRBJ1-6
V gene: TRBV6-6
clone size: NA
CDR3 length: 16
D gene: NA
CDR3 protein: CASSYSPGATNSPLHF
CDR3 DNA: TGTGCCAGCAGTTACTCGCCAGGGGCAACTAATTCACCCCTCCACTTT

J gene: TRBJ2-2
V gene: TRBV6-2/TRBV6-3
clone size: many
CDR3 length: 16
D gene: NA
CDR3 protein: CASSPSTGSLTGELFF
CDR3 DNA: TGTGCCAGCAGTCCTAGTACCGGGTCCCTCACCGGGGAGCTGTTTTTT

J gene: TRBJ2-7
V gene: TRBV12-3/TRBV12-4
clone size: many
CDR3 length: 12
D gene: NA
CDR3 protein: CASSMGLGEQYF
CDR3 DNA: TGTGCCAGCAGTATGGGATTGGGCGAGCAGTACTTC

J gene: TRBJ2-2
V gene: TRBV13
clone size: once
CDR3 length: 20
D gene: NA
CDR3 protein: CASSLGIIIPRTANTGELFF
CDR3 DNA: TGTGCCAGCAGCTTAGGCATCATCATACCCAGGACAGCGAACACCGGGGAGCTGTTTTTT

J gene: TRBJ2-7
V gene: TRBV20-1
clone size: NA
CDR3 length: 15
D gene: NA
CDR3 protein: CSARAMDTGKYEQYF
CDR3 DNA: TGCAGTGCTAGAGCCATGGACACCGGGAAATACGAGCAGTACTTC

J gene: TRBJ2-5
V gene: TRBV7-9
clone size: NA
CDR3 length: 13
D gene: NA
CDR3 protein: CASIKTSGETQYF
CDR3 DNA: TGTGCCAGCATCAAGACTAGTGGTGAGACCCAGTACTTC

J gene: TRBJ1-1
V gene: TRBV7-8
clone size: many
CDR3 length: 11
D gene: NA
CDR3 protein: CASSLTIEAFF
CDR3 DNA: TGTGCCAGCAGCTTAACGATTGAAGCTTTCTTT

J gene: TRBJ2-7
V gene: TRBV27
clone size: NA
CDR3 length: 16
D gene: NA
CDR3 protein: CASSLTPLGQSYEQYF
CDR3 DNA: TGTGCCAGCAGTTTAACCCCCCTTGGGCAGTCCTACGAGCAGTACTTC

J gene: TRBJ2-5
V gene: TRBV29-1
clone size: NA
CDR3 length: 13
D gene: TRBD1
CDR3 protein: CSVPQGWQETQYF
CDR3 DNA: TGCAGCGTTCCACAGGGGTGGCAAGAGACCCAGTACTTC

J gene: TRBJ2-5
V gene: TRBV28
clone size: NA
CDR3 length: 11
D gene: NA
CDR3 protein: CATVSKETQYF
CDR3 DNA: TGTGCCACAGTTTCCAAAGAGACCCAGTACTTC

J gene: TRBJ1-2
V gene: TRBV7-9
clone size: NA
CDR3 length: 15
D gene: NA
CDR3 protein: CASSRGGLANYGYTF
CDR3 DNA: TGTGCCAGCAGCCGGGGCGGGCTAGCTAACTATGGCTACACCTTC

J gene: TRBJ1-6
V gene: TRBV7-2
clone size: many
CDR3 length: 13
D gene: NA
CDR3 protein: CASSSVSNSPLHF
CDR3 DNA: TGTGCCAGCAGCTCTGTGTCTAATTCACCCCTCCACTTT

J gene: TRBJ2-1
V gene: TRBV7-8
clone size: many
CDR3 length: 14
D gene: TRBD2
CDR3 protein: CASSIGLVYNEQFF
CDR3 DNA: TGTGCCAGCAGCATCGGACTAGTGTACAATGAGCAGTTCTTC

J gene: TRBJ1-5
V gene: TRBV2
clone size: few
CDR3 length: 15
D gene: TRBD1
CDR3 protein: CASRPPGQGRQPQHF
CDR3 DNA: TGTGCCAGCAGACCTCCGGGACAGGGACGGCAGCCCCAGCATTTT

J gene: TRBJ2-7
V gene: TRBV19
clone size: NA
CDR3 length: 16
D gene: NA
CDR3 protein: CASSIDTSGSSYEQYF
CDR3 DNA: TGTGCCAGTAGTATAGATACTAGTGGGAGCTCCTACGAGCAGTACTTC

J gene: TRBJ2-7
V gene: TRBV2
clone size: few
CDR3 length: 16
D gene: TRBD1
CDR3 protein: CASSEGLRGTEYEQYF
CDR3 DNA: TGTGCCAGCAGTGAAGGATTGAGGGGGACAGAGTACGAGCAGTACTTC

J gene: TRBJ2-1
V gene: TRBV19
clone size: NA
CDR3 length: 17
D gene: TRBD2
CDR3 protein: CASSIGLAGARGNEQFF
CDR3 DNA: TGTGCCAGTAGTATCGGACTAGCGGGGGCGCGGGGCAATGAGCAGTTCTTC

J gene: TRBJ2-3
V gene: TRBV6-2/TRBV6-3
clone size: NA
CDR3 length: 13
D gene: NA
CDR3 protein: CVSNVGGQDTQYF
CDR3 DNA: TGTGTCAGCAATGTGGGGGGACAAGATACGCAGTATTTT

J gene: TRBJ1-1
V gene: TRBV5-1
clone size: NA
CDR3 length: 15
D gene: NA
CDR3 protein: CASSFRGGMNTEAFF
CDR3 DNA: TGCGCCAGCAGCTTCCGGGGGGGAATGAACACTGAAGCTTTCTTT

J gene: TRBJ2-1
V gene: TRBV27
clone size: NA
CDR3 length: 15
D gene: TRBD1
CDR3 protein: CASSLGTGYIDEQFF
CDR3 DNA: TGTGCCAGCAGTTTGGGGACAGGGTATATCGATGAGCAGTTCTTC

J gene: TRBJ2-5
V gene: TRBV7-2
clone size: NA
CDR3 length: 16
D gene: NA
CDR3 protein: CASSPKGTVDGETQYF
CDR3 DNA: TGTGCCAGCAGCCCAAAAGGGACTGTGGATGGGGAGACCCAGTACTTC

J gene: TRBJ2-7
V gene: TRBV6-1
clone size: few
CDR3 length: 13
D gene: NA
CDR3 protein: CASRDKGAYEQYF
CDR3 DNA: TGTGCCAGCAGGGACAAGGGTGCCTACGAGCAGTACTTC

J gene: TRBJ1-2
V gene: TRBV6-6
clone size: few
CDR3 length: 16
D gene: TRBD1
CDR3 protein: CASSYLPGQGIDGYTF
CDR3 DNA: TGTGCCAGCAGTTACCTACCGGGACAGGGAATCGATGGCTACACCTTC

J gene: TRBJ2-3
V gene: TRBV7-9
clone size: many
CDR3 length: 15
D gene: TRBD2
CDR3 protein: CASTQGGVGSDTQYF
CDR3 DNA: TGTGCCAGCACCCAGGGAGGGGTAGGGTCAGATACGCAGTATTTT

J gene: TRBJ1-2
V gene: TRBV7-2
clone size: NA
CDR3 length: 18
D gene: TRBD1
CDR3 protein: CASSLAGQEVLLWYGYTF
CDR3 DNA: TGTGCCAGCAGCTTAGCGGGACAGGAAGTCCTCCTCTGGTATGGCTACACCTTC

J gene: TRBJ2-6
V gene: TRBV6-1
clone size: many
CDR3 length: 18
D gene: NA
CDR3 protein: CASSEEDYLYSGANVLTF
CDR3 DNA: TGTGCCAGCAGTGAAGAGGACTACCTCTACTCTGGGGCCAACGTCCTGACTTTC

J gene: TRBJ1-2
V gene: TRBV6-6
clone size: few
CDR3 length: 13
D gene: NA
CDR3 protein: CASTEGVTAGYTF
CDR3 DNA: TGTGCCAGCACGGAGGGAGTTACTGCTGGCTACACCTTC

J gene: TRBJ2-3
V gene: TRBV7-6
clone size: NA
CDR3 length: 15
D gene: TRBD2
CDR3 protein: CASSFDSGVTDTQYF
CDR3 DNA: TGTGCCAGCAGCTTTGATAGCGGGGTAACAGATACGCAGTATTTT

J gene: TRBJ2-3
V gene: TRBV7-2
clone size: many
CDR3 length: 17
D gene: TRBD1
CDR3 protein: CASSPNLDRGGTDTQYF
CDR3 DNA: TGTGCCAGCAGCCCAAACCTGGACAGGGGGGGGACAGATACGCAGTATTTT

J gene: TRBJ2-3
V gene: TRBV13
clone size: NA
CDR3 length: 14
D gene: NA
CDR3 protein: CASSPRAYTDTQYF
CDR3 DNA: TGTGCCAGCAGCCCCCGGGCCTACACAGATACGCAGTATTTT

J gene: TRBJ1-2
V gene: TRBV5-1
clone size: NA
CDR3 length: 15
D gene: NA
CDR3 protein: CASSKLQGGSYGYTF
CDR3 DNA: TGCGCCAGCAGCAAACTACAGGGTGGGAGCTATGGCTACACCTTC

J gene: TRBJ2-3
V gene: TRBV15
clone size: NA
CDR3 length: 16
D gene: TRBD2
CDR3 protein: CATSRPLRGGPDTQYF
CDR3 DNA: TGTGCCACCAGCAGACCTCTGCGGGGGGGCCCCGATACGCAGTATTTT

J gene: TRBJ2-3
V gene: TRBV13
clone size: NA
CDR3 length: 16
D gene: NA
CDR3 protein: CASSQSSGITRHTQYF
CDR3 DNA: TGTGCCAGCAGCCAATCATCGGGGATAACAAGACATACGCAGTATTTT